The clone carrying this TCR beta chain was recorded many times. The CDR3 consists of 16 residues. V gave up 3 bases and J gave up 7 bases, with 25 bases separating them. Germline CDR1 is DFQATT and CDR2 is SNEGSKA (reference sequence). The data belong to a study of Graves' ophthalmopathy and Graves' hyperthyroidism. Investigators amplified TCR beta CDR3 regions from RNA transcripts. The first-round RT-PCR employed HTBI primers together with the Qiagen OneStep RT-PCR kit. A multiplex PCR was then performed as the second round. One entry per CDR3 protein results from TCRdb running MiXCR on the multiplex PCR reads. The table has roughly 350,000 distinct CDR3 sequences, roughly 15% seen once.

The rearrangement uses TRBV20-1 and TRBJ2-7; either TRBD1 or TRBD2 may supply D (5 bases each). This TCR was sampled from an adult woman with stable Graves' hyperthyroidism. Sequencing was carried out using peripheral blood. The CDR3: CSASTGLGAGWSEQYF. The CDR3 bases are TGCAGTGCTAGTACGGGTCTCGGGGCAGGGTGGAGTGAGCAGTACTTC.